This T cell receptor beta chain was sequenced in a study of blood T cell repertoires in COVID-19. Study details: Whether acute or convalescent, the COVID-19 samples came from the United States, Italy and Spain.

Authors' processing steps: Nucleated cell counts were estimated from reference gene primer amplification. Sequenced by immunoSEQ multiplex PCR; TCRdb stores in-frame clones only, minus some. For V, J and clone size, that table is used; D and trimming come from the DNA. The profile shows around 40,000 clones, around nine tenths of them singletons. CDR1 and CDR2 (germline): SQVTM, ANQGSEA. CDR3 length: 10 residues. The V end was cut by 1 base, the J end by 8 bases, with 2 bases between. The chain recombines TRBV29-1 with TRBJ2-2, with D uncertain. The origin of this receptor is a man between 50 and 59 years old with active COVID-19. The sample consisted of peripheral blood. The chain's CDR3 is CSVEAGELFF. The CDR3 DNA sequence: TGCAGCGTTGAAGCTGGGGAGCTGTTTTTT.